A single sample is the source of the 11 T cell receptor beta chains below, sequenced in a study of cytomegalovirus exposure and HLA in healthy donors (dated by TCRdb to the late 2010s). The receptor library was made with the immunoSEQ multiplex PCR assay. For the multiplex PCR, a mixture combining 60 forward primers for TCR Vbeta segments and 13 reverse primers for TCR Jbeta segments was used. The table comes from immuneACCESS by way of TCRdb, which keeps in-frame sequences with V and J called. Part of the clones is missing from these tables; in studies checked, under half for an unresolved V gene and the rest for unknown reasons. The sample table lists around 170,000 clones, 75% to 90% of them with a count of one. Roughly 6% of the sample is in the top ten clones. Material for sequencing was PBMCs. All receptors derive from a man aged 40-49 years in good health and CMV-seropositive.

The rearrangement links TRBV9 to TRBJ2-6, with D maybe TRBD1 (6 bases). The germline V gene encodes CDR1 SGDLS and CDR2 YYNGEE. The CDR3 contains 15 residues. V was shortened by 3 bases and J by 0 bases, with 7 bases between the two germline ends. The CDR3 loop is CASSADSSGANVLTF. The CDR3 bases are TGTGCCAGCAGCGCGGACAGCTCTGGGGCCAACGTCCTGACTTTC. The full variable domain, its missing parts supplied by reference TRBV9 and TRBJ2-6, is DSGVTQTPKHLITATGQRVTLRCSPRSGDLSVYWYQQSLDQGLQFLIQYYNGEERAKGNILERFSAQQFPDLHSELNLSSLELGDSALYFCASSADSSGANVLTFGAGSRLTVL.

The chain has TRBV28 and TRBJ2-2; D is unclear. The CDR3 contains 11 residues. The germline CDR1 and CDR2 sequences are MDHEN and SYDVKM. V dropped 5 bases and J dropped 7 bases, with 5 bases sitting between them. CDR3 sequence: CASSPFGELFF. As DNA, the CDR3 is TGTGCCAGCAGTCCGTTCGGGGAGCTGTTTTTT.

The J gene is TRBJ2-3, the V gene TRBV4-2, with TRBD2 matching 11 bases. The CDR3 length is 20 residues. The V gene's germline CDR1 is LGHNA and CDR2 YNFKEQ. V was clipped by 0 bases and J by 1 base; unmatched bases: 12. In DNA, the CDR3 is TGTGCCAGCAGCCAAGATGTTTGGACTAGCGGGTCCCCCGGCACAGATACGCAGTATTTT. As protein: CASSQDVWTSGSPGTDTQYF.

This chain joins TRBV7-8 and TRBJ1-5, with D possibly being TRBD1 (6 bases). Trimming pared 6 bases from V and 6 bases from J, leaving 18 bases between. Germline V CDR1 and CDR2: SGHVS, FQNEAQ. This CDR3 spans 15 amino acids. For the CDR3, the DNA is TGTGCCAGCAGTTTACCGACAGGTTCTACTCAGCCCCAGCATTTT. This translates into CASSLPTGSTQPQHF.

The rearrangement joins TRBV30 to TRBJ2-1, with D perhaps matching TRBD2 (5 bases). Trimming shortened V by 1 base and J by 9 bases, and 13 bases separated the two germline ends. Germline V gene lookup returns CDR1 GTSNPN and CDR2 SVGIG (reference sequence). The CDR3 contains 13 residues. CDR3 nucleotides: TGTGCCTGGAGTGCGTGGGGAGAGCGTGAGCAGTTCTTC. Its translation: CAWSAWGEREQFF.

This chain joins TRBV7-9 and TRBJ1-2; a weak D match, TRBD1 (6 bases). The CDR3 spans 13 residues. Trimming left V 1 base short and J 7 bases short, with 10 bases between. Germline V gene sequence: CDR1 SEHNR, CDR2 FQNEAQ (reference sequence). The CDR3 nucleotides read TGTGCCAGCAGCTTAGGACAGGAGGCTGGCTACACCTTC. This translates into CASSLGQEAGYTF.

The CDR3, as DNA: TGTGCCAGCAGTTACTCGACTAGCGGGGGGCTGGATACGCAGTATTTT. This encodes CASSYSTSGGLDTQYF. The genes are TRBV6-5 and TRBJ2-3, with TRBD2 matching over 13 bases. CDR1 MNHEY and CDR2 SVGAGI come from the germline V gene. The CDR3 has 16 amino acids. Trimming took 0 bases from V and 6 from J; bases not matched to a gene: 3.

The chain has TRBV6-5 and TRBJ2-2; 8 bases agree with TRBD1. V shed 5 bases, J shed 7 bases, and the junction held 6 bases outside the gene matches. The CDR3 totals 14 residues. The V gene's germline CDR1 is MNHEY and CDR2 SVGAGI. In DNA form, the CDR3 reads TGTGCCAGCAGTCGACAGGGGTTGAGCGGGGAGCTGTTTTTT. It encodes CASSRQGLSGELFF.

The V call is TRBV4-1, the J call TRBJ2-3; D gene uncertain. Trimming shortened V by 0 bases and J by 6 bases, and 4 bases separated the two germline ends. Germline CDR1 is MGHRA and CDR2 is YSYEKL. This CDR3 contains 12 residues. The CDR3 nucleotides are TGCGCCAGCAGCCAAGATCGGGATACGCAGTATTTT. It yields the protein CASSQDRDTQYF.

V usage is TRBV5-6 and J usage is TRBJ1-3; 10 bases map to TRBD1. This CDR3 spans 16 amino acids. CDR1 is SGHDT and CDR2 is YYEEEE in the germline V gene. Trimming took 3 bases from V and 1 from J; bases not matched to a gene: 4. CDR3 sequence (DNA): TGTGCCAGCAGCTCGGACAGGGGGGCGTCTGGAAACACCATATATTTT. As protein: CASSSDRGASGNTIYF.

V usage is TRBV11-3 and J usage is TRBJ1-1; 8 positions agree with TRBD1. Trimming at V came to 4 bases and at J to 5 bases, leaving 3 bases not matched to a gene. The CDR3 sequence is 13 residues long. The germline V gene encodes CDR1 SGHNT and CDR2 YENEEA. CDR3 region: CASSSDRVTEAFF. DNA of the CDR3: TGTGCCAGCAGCTCGGACAGGGTGACTGAAGCTTTCTTT.